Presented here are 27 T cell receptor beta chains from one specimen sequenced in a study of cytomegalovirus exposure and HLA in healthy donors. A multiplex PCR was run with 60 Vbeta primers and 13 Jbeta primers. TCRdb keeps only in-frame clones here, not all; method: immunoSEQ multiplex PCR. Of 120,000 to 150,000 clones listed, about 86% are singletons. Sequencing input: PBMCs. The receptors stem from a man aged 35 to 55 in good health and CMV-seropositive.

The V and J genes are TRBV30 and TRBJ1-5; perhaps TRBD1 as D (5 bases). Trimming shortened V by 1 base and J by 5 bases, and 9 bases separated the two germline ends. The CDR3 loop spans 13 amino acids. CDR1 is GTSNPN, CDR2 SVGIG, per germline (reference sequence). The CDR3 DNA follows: TGTGCCTGGAGTGGGACACTTCATCAGCCCCAGCATTTT. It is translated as CAWSGTLHQPQHF. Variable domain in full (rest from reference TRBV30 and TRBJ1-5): SQTIHQWPATLVQPVGSPLSLECTVEGTSNPNLYWYRQAAGRGLQLLFYSVGIGQISSEVPQNLSASRPQDRQFILSSKKLLLSDSGFYLCAWSGTLHQPQHFGDGTRLSIL.

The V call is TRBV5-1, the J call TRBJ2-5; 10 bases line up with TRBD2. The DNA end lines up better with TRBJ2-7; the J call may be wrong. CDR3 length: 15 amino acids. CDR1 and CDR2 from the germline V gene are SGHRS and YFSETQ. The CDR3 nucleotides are TGCGCCAGCAGCAGTGGACTAGCGGAGACCTACGAGCAGTACTTC. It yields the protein CASSSGLAETYEQYF.

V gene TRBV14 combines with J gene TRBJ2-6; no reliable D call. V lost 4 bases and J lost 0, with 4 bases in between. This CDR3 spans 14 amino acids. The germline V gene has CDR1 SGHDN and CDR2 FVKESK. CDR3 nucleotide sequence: TGTGCCAGCAGCCGGGCCTCTGGGGCCAACGTCCTGACTTTC. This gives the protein CASSRASGANVLTF.

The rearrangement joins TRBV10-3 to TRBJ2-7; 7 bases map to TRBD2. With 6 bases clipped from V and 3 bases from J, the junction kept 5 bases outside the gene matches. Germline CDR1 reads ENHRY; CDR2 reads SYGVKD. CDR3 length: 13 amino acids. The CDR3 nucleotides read TGTGCCATCAGACGGGCGGGAGACTACGAGCAGTACTTC. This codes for CAIRRAGDYEQYF.

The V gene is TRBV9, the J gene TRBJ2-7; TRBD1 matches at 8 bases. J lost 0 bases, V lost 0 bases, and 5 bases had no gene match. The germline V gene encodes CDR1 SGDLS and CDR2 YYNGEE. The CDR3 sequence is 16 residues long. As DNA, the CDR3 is TGTGCCAGCAGCGTAGTCCCAGGGGGCAGCTCCTACGAGCAGTACTTC. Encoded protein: CASSVVPGGSSYEQYF.

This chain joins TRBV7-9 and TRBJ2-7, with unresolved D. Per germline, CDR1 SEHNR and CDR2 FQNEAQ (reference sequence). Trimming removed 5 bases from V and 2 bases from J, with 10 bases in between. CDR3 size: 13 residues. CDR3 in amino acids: CASSNYEAYEQYF. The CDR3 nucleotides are TGTGCCAGCAGCAATTACGAGGCCTACGAGCAGTACTTC.

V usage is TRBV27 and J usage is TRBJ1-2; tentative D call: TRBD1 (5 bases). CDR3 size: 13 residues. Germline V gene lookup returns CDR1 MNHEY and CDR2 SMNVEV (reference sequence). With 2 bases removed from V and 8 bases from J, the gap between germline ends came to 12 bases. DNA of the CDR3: TGTGCCAGCAGTTTAGAAGGGGCGCGCGGCTACACCTTC. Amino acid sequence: CASSLEGARGYTF.

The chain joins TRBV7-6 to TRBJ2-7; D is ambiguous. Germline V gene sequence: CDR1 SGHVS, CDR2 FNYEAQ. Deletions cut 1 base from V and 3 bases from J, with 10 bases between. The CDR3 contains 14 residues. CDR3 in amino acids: CASSLGQAYYEQYF. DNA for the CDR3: TGTGCCAGCAGCTTAGGCCAGGCCTACTACGAGCAGTACTTC.

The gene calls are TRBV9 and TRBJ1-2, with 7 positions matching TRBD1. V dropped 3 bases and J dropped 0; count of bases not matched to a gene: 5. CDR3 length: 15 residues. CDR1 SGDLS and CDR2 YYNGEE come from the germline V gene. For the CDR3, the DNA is TGTGCCAGCAGCGGAAGGGACAGAGCTAACTATGGCTACACCTTC. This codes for CASSGRDRANYGYTF. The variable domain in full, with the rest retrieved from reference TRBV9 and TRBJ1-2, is DSGVTQTPKHLITATGQRVTLRCSPRSGDLSVYWYQQSLDQGLQFLIQYYNGEERAKGNILERFSAQQFPDLHSELNLSSLELGDSALYFCASSGRDRANYGYTFGSGTRLTVV.

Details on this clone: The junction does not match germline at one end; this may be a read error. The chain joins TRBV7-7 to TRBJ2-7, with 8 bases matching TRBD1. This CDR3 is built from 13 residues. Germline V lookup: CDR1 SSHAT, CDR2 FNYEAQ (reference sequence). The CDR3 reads CASSPGTGYEQYF. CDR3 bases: TGTGCTAGCAGCCCCGGGACAGGCTACGAGCAGTACTTC.

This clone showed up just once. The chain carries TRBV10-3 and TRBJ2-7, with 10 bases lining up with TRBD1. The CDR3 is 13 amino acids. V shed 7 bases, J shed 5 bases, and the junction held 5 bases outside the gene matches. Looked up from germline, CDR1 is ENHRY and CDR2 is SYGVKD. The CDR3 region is CAIKGTGDHEQYF. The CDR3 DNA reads TGTGCCATCAAAGGGACAGGGGACCACGAGCAGTACTTC.

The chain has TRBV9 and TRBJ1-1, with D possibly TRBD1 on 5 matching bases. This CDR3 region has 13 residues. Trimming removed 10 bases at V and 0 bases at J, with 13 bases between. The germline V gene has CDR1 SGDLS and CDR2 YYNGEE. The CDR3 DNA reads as TGTGCCGCATCCTTAGGGGTGAACACTGAAGCTTTCTTT. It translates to CAASLGVNTEAFF.

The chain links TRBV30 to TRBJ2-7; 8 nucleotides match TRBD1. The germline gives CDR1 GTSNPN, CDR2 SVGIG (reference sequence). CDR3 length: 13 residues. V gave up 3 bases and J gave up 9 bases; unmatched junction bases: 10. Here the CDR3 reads CAWSDRGPSGQYF. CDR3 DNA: TGTGCCTGGAGCGACAGGGGACCCTCGGGGCAGTACTTC.

In nucleotides, the CDR3 is TGTGCCATCAGCCCTGACAGGGGATACACTGAAGCTTTCTTT. It codes for CAISPDRGYTEAFF. The chain employs TRBV10-3 and TRBJ1-1; 8 positions agree with TRBD1. This CDR3 is built from 14 residues. Germline CDR1 and CDR2: ENHRY and SYGVKD. V was clipped by 6 bases and J by 3 bases; unmatched bases: 6.

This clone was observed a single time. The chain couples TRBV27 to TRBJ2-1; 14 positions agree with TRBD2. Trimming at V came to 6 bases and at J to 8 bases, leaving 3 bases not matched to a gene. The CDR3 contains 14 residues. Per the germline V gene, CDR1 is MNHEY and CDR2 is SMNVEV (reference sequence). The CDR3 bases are TGTGCCAGCAGGGGACTAGCGGGAGTGGATGAGCAGTTCTTC. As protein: CASRGLAGVDEQFF.

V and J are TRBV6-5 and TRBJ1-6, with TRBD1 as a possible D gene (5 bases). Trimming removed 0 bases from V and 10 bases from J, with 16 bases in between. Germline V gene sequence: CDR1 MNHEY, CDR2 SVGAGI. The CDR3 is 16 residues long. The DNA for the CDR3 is TGTGCCAGCAGTTACTCCAGGTCGGGGGTAGGATCACCCCTCCACTTT. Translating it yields CASSYSRSGVGSPLHF.

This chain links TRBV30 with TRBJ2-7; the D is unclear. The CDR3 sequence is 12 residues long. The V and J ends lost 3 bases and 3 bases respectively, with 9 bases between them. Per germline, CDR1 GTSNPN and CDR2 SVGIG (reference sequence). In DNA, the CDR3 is TGTGCCTGGAGCCTTAATTTCTACGAGCAGTACTTC. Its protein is CAWSLNFYEQYF. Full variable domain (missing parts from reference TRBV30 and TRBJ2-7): SQTIHQWPATLVQPVGSPLSLECTVEGTSNPNLYWYRQAAGRGLQLLFYSVGIGQISSEVPQNLSASRPQDRQFILSSKKLLLSDSGFYLCAWSLNFYEQYFGPGTRLTVT.

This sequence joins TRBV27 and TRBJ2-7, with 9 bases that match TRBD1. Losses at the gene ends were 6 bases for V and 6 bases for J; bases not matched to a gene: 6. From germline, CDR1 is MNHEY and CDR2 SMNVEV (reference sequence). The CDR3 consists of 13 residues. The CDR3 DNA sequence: TGTGCCAGCAGACTGAACAGGGGGCGCGAGCAGTACTTC. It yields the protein CASRLNRGREQYF.

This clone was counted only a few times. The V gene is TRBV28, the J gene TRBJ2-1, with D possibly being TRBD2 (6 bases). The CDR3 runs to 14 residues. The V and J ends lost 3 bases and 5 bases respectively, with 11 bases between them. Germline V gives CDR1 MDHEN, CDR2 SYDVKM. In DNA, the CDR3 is TGTGCCAGCAGTTTTTTGGTAGCGGACAATGAGCAGTTCTTC. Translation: CASSFLVADNEQFF.

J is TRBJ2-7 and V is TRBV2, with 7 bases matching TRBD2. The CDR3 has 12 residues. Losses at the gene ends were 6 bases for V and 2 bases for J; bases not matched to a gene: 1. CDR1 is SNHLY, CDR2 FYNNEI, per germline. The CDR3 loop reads CASRGLAYEQYF. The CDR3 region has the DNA TGTGCCAGCAGAGGACTAGCCTACGAGCAGTACTTC.

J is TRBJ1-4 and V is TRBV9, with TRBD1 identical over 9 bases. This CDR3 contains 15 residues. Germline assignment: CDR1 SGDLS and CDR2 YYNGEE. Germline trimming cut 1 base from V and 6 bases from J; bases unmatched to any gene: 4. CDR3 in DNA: TGTGCCAGCAGCGTACAGGGACAGGGATATGAAAAACTGTTTTTT. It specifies CASSVQGQGYEKLFF.

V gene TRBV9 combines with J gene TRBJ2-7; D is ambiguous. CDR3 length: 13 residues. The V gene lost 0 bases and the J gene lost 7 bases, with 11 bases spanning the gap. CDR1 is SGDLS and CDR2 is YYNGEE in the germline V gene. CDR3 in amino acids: CASSVDQVGEQYF. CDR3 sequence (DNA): TGTGCCAGCAGCGTAGACCAGGTTGGTGAGCAGTACTTC.

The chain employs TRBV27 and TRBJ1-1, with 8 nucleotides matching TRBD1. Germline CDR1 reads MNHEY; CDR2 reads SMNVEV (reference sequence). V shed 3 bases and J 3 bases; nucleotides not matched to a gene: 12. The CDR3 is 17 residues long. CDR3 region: CASSFSIHRGGDTEAFF. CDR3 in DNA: TGTGCCAGCAGTTTTTCGATCCACAGGGGGGGGGACACTGAAGCTTTCTTT.

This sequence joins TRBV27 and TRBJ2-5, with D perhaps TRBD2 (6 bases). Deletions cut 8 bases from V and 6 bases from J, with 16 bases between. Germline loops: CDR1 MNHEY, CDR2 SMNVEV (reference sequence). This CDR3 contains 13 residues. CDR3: CASRVLGGKTQYF. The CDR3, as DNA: TGTGCCAGCCGGGTCCTGGGGGGAAAGACCCAGTACTTC.

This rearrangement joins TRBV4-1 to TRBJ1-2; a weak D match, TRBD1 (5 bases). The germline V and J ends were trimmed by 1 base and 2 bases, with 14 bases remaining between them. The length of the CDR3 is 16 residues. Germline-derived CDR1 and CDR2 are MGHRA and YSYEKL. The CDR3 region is CASSQGSDIQNYGYTF. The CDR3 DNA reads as TGCGCCAGCAGCCAAGGGTCGGACATACAGAACTATGGCTACACCTTC.

The CDR3 protein is CASREQGVVHGYTF. The DNA for the CDR3 is TGCGCCAGCAGAGAACAGGGGGTAGTCCATGGCTACACCTTC. The chain couples TRBV10-2 to TRBJ1-2; 8 positions match TRBD1. J was trimmed by 6 bases and V by 6 bases; bases with no gene match: 9. The CDR3 loop spans 14 amino acids. Germline V lookup: CDR1 WSHSY, CDR2 SAAADI.

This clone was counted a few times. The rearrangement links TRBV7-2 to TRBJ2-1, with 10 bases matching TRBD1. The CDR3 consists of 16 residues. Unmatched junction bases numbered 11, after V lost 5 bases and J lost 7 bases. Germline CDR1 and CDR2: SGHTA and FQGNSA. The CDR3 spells CASSLVGTGVVNEQFF. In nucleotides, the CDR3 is TGTGCCAGCAGCCTAGTGGGGACAGGGGTCGTTAATGAGCAGTTCTTC. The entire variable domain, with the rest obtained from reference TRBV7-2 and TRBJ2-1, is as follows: GAGVSQSPSNKVTEKGKDVELRCDPISGHTALYWYRQSLGQGLEFLIYFQGNSAPDKSGLPSDRFSAERTGGSVSTLTIQRTQQEDSAVYLCASSLVGTGVVNEQFFGPGTRLTVL.